The 20 T cell receptor beta chains reported below all come from one sample, sequenced in a study of T cell responses to AZD1222 COVID-19 vaccine (dated by TCRdb to about 2021). Library creation used the immunoSEQ multiplex PCR assay. The table comes from immuneACCESS by way of TCRdb, which keeps in-frame sequences with V and J called. Part of the clones is missing from these tables; in studies checked, under half for an unresolved V gene and the rest for unknown reasons. This sample gives 130,000 to 150,000 clones in total; approximately 89% of them show up just once. Around 2% of the sample goes to the ten largest clones. The time point label here, explained by the study, means: baseline before first vaccination. The source was peripheral blood, collected on day 0 of AZD1222 vaccination. The receptors here all came from an adult in good health.

The V and J genes are TRBV6-2 or TRBV6-3 and TRBJ2-1; 7 bases align to TRBD2. The CDR3 is made up of 16 amino acids. The J segment lost 5 bases and the V segment lost 4 bases, leaving 11 bases of the junction unmatched. In germline, CDR1 is MNHEY, CDR2 SVGEGT. For the CDR3, the DNA is TGTGCCAGCAGTTCCCGAGGACTAGTGCCCGACAATGAGCAGTTCTTC. This gives the protein CASSSRGLVPDNEQFF.

This sequence joins TRBV27 and TRBJ2-1; 7 bases are shared with TRBD2. The CDR3 covers 15 residues. From germline, CDR1 is MNHEY and CDR2 SMNVEV (reference sequence). The trim removed 2 bases at V and 7 bases at J, leaving 8 bases unmatched. The CDR3 DNA sequence: TGTGCCAGCAGTTTAGGACTAGAGGTGGGAAATGAGCAGTTCTTC. It is translated as CASSLGLEVGNEQFF.

The rearrangement uses TRBV10-3 and TRBJ2-3; D is perhaps TRBD2 (5 bases). Trimming left V 8 bases short and J 6 bases short, with 9 bases between. This CDR3 spans 11 amino acids. Germline CDR1 is ENHRY and CDR2 is SYGVKD. The CDR3 protein is CAIASSDTQYF. The CDR3 nucleotides read TGTGCCATCGCCTCTAGCGATACGCAGTATTTT.

V gene TRBV28 combines with J gene TRBJ1-2, with TRBD1 as a possible D gene (6 bases). Trimming took 9 bases from V and 4 from J, leaving 18 bases between them. Germline V gene lookup returns CDR1 MDHEN and CDR2 SYDVKM. This CDR3 is built from 14 residues. CDR3 protein: CASQEGGQTYGYTF. CDR3 nucleotides: TGTGCCAGTCAAGAGGGGGGTCAGACCTATGGCTACACCTTC.

This clone was detected once. The chain uses TRBV4-3 and TRBJ1-1, with unresolved D. The CDR3 has 14 residues. Between the trimmed V and J ends, which lost 0 bases and 11 bases, there was a span of 16 bases. Looked up from germline, CDR1 is LGHNA and CDR2 is YSLEER. The CDR3: CASSQDRRRNGAFF. CDR3 in DNA: TGCGCCAGCAGCCAAGATCGTCGGCGGAACGGGGCTTTCTTT.

V usage is TRBV14 and J usage is TRBJ1-5; perhaps TRBD1 as D (6 bases). CDR1 is SGHDN and CDR2 is FVKESK in the germline V gene. The V end lost 6 bases, the J end lost 1 base, and 16 bases lay between the germline ends. There are 16 residues in the CDR3. CDR3 bases: TGTGCCAGCAGGGGACAAGCCCCGAGGAGCAATCAGCCCCAGCATTTT. It translates to CASRGQAPRSNQPQHF.

This sequence joins TRBV29-1 and TRBJ1-5; D gene uncertain. V lost 8 bases and J lost 3, with 14 bases in between. The CDR3 runs to 13 residues. Germline V CDR1 and CDR2: SQVTM, ANQGSEA. The CDR3 sequence is CSSRKGSNQPQHF. The CDR3 nucleotides are TGCAGCTCTAGAAAGGGATCCAATCAGCCCCAGCATTTT.

This clone was seen a few times. This chain uses TRBV27 with TRBJ2-7, with 9 bases fitting TRBD1. Germline V lookup: CDR1 MNHEY, CDR2 SMNVEV (reference sequence). Trimming cost V 11 bases and J 5 bases; bases outside gene matches: 4. The CDR3 runs 11 residues. The CDR3 protein is CACGQGHEQYF. CDR3 nucleotide sequence: TGTGCCTGCGGACAGGGGCACGAGCAGTACTTC.

The genes are TRBV6-5 and TRBJ1-1; 7 nucleotides align to TRBD1. The CDR3 covers 13 residues. V trimming: 8 bases; J trimming: 4 bases; junction bases outside the gene matches: 7. CDR1 and CDR2 (germline): MNHEY, SVGAGI. The CDR3 is CASSIQGGTEAFF. In DNA, the CDR3 is TGTGCCAGCTCCATCCAGGGGGGCACTGAAGCTTTCTTT.

On this clone: At one end, the junction sequence differs from germline, possibly due to a read error. CDR3 in amino acids: CATSNRMGRNTEAFF. CDR3 coding DNA: TGTGCCACCTCCAACCGTATGGGGCGGAACACCGAAGCTTTCTTT. The chain is built from TRBV6-6 and TRBJ1-1; weak D call: TRBD1 (5 bases). This CDR3 is 15 amino acids long. The germline CDR1 and CDR2 sequences are MNHNY and SVGAGI (reference sequence).

This chain joins TRBV11-2 and TRBJ2-3; D is uncertain. V was cut by 1 base and J by 4 bases, with 9 bases left in between. Germline V lookup: CDR1 SGHAT, CDR2 FQNNGV. The CDR3 is 14 residues long. CDR3 nucleotide sequence: TGTGCCAGCAGCTTAGGTCTAGTGGCAGATACGCAGTATTTT. It yields the protein CASSLGLVADTQYF.

J is TRBJ1-3 and V is TRBV6-5; D perhaps matches TRBD1 (5 bases). The CDR3 consists of 16 residues. The V gene lost 0 bases and the J gene lost 3 bases, with 12 bases spanning the gap. Germline V gene data show CDR1 as MNHEY and CDR2 as SVGAGI. CDR3: CASSYSGPSHGNTIYF. DNA for the CDR3: TGTGCCAGCAGTTACTCGGGACCGTCACATGGAAACACCATATATTTT.

This chain uses TRBV19 with TRBJ2-5; 9 bases match TRBD2. The germline V gene encodes CDR1 LNHDA and CDR2 SQIVND (reference sequence). Trimming removed 2 bases from V and 7 bases from J; junction bases left unmatched: 5. The CDR3 is 14 amino acids. The CDR3 is CASSIQPTSGTQYF. The DNA for the CDR3 is TGTGCCAGTAGTATACAACCGACTAGCGGGACCCAGTACTTC. Full variable domain (rest looked up from reference TRBV19 and TRBJ2-5): DGGITQSPKYLFRKEGQNVTLSCEQNLNHDAMYWYRQDPGQGLRLIYYSQIVNDFQKGDIAEGYSVSREKKESFPLTVTSAQKNPTAFYLCASSIQPTSGTQYFGPGTRLLVL.

The chain carries TRBV5-5 and TRBJ2-1, with D unresolved. CDR1 is SGHKS, CDR2 YYEKEE, per germline (reference sequence). The CDR3 length is 14 residues. V was cut by 1 base and J by 7 bases, with 12 bases left in between. CDR3 region: CASSLSNLMNEQFF. The CDR3 DNA reads as TGTGCCAGCAGCTTGTCCAATTTAATGAATGAGCAGTTCTTC.

This chain connects TRBV11-3 to TRBJ2-2, with 9 nucleotides matching TRBD1. Germline assignment: CDR1 SGHNT and CDR2 YENEEA. V trimming: 4 bases; J trimming: 6 bases; junction bases outside the gene matches: 3. The CDR3 covers 14 residues. CDR3: CASSSDRGAGELFF. The DNA of the CDR3 is TGTGCCAGCAGCTCCGACAGGGGGGCCGGGGAGCTGTTTTTT.

The gene calls are TRBV19 and TRBJ2-1, with a possible D match to TRBD2 (5 bases). The CDR3 extends over 14 amino acids. V was clipped by 9 bases and J by 3 bases, with 15 bases between them. Germline V gene data show CDR1 as LNHDA and CDR2 as SQIVND (reference sequence). The CDR3 DNA reads TGTGCCAGCAAAGGGAGCTCCCTCTACAATGAGCAGTTCTTC. This sequence encodes CASKGSSLYNEQFF.

The chain recombines TRBV7-9 with TRBJ1-5, with 12 nucleotides matching TRBD1. Germline CDR1 SEHNR, CDR2 FQNEAQ (reference sequence). V lost 4 bases and J lost 3; bases outside the gene matches: 10. The CDR3 covers 18 residues. This CDR3 is CASSSPGQGASDNQPQHF. CDR3 DNA sequence: TGTGCCAGCAGCTCACCGGGACAGGGGGCTTCAGACAATCAGCCCCAGCATTTT.

CDR3 sequence reads: CASGAGSNQPQHF. The CDR3 bases are TGTGCCAGTGGGGCGGGTAGCAATCAGCCCCAGCATTTT. The chain has TRBV6-5 and TRBJ1-5, with a possible D match to TRBD1 (5 bases). The CDR3 spans 13 residues. V shed 9 bases and J shed 0 bases, with 9 bases lying between them. CDR1 and CDR2 from the germline V gene are MNHEY and SVGAGI.

The chain is built from TRBV30 and TRBJ1-6, with 7 bases aligning to TRBD1. This CDR3 is built from 15 residues. Germline CDR1 is GTSNPN and CDR2 is SVGIG (reference sequence). Unmatched junction bases numbered 9, after V lost 0 bases and J lost 10 bases. The CDR3 region is CAWSVRGPGRSPLHF. Here the CDR3 DNA reads TGTGCCTGGAGTGTAAGGGGGCCAGGGAGGTCACCCCTCCACTTT.

This sequence joins TRBV6-5 and TRBJ1-1; 9 bases line up with TRBD1. The CDR3 contains 12 residues. V lost 6 bases, J lost 10 bases, and 6 bases stayed unmatched. CDR1 and CDR2 (germline): MNHEY, SVGAGI. The CDR3 is CASRRTGEGAFF. The CDR3 DNA follows: TGTGCCAGCAGGCGGACAGGGGAAGGAGCTTTCTTT.